A selection of T cell receptor beta chains follows, all from one sample in a study of blood T cell repertoires in COVID-19. Clones were read by immunoSEQ multiplex PCR, and TCRdb kept only the in-frame ones, dropping some. The table lists about 250,000 clones, approximately 81% of them singletons. Sequencing input: peripheral blood. Source of these receptors: an elderly woman with acute or convalescent COVID-19. The CDR3 runs from the conserved cysteine through the conserved F or W. The order of the fields is V gene, J gene, CDR3 length, CDR3 protein.

>TRBV5-1|TRBJ2-1|13
CASSSVAGREQFF
>TRBV6-2/TRBV6-3|TRBJ2-5|16
CASSYGTSGSFETQYF
>TRBV9|TRBJ1-4|15
CASSSSRGLDEKLFF
>TRBV27|TRBJ2-1|15
CASSLWGWGDNEQFF
>TRBV24-1|TRBJ2-1|16
CATSGTGTGSHNEQFF
>TRBV7-9|TRBJ2-2|16
CASSERAGFNTGELFF
>TRBV21-1|TRBJ2-7|14
CASTFDRGSYEQYF
>TRBV7-6|TRBJ2-2|17
CASSQRRGQGVAGELFF
>TRBV7-9|TRBJ1-6|16
CASSSQWTPDNSPLHF
>TRBV19|TRBJ2-1|15
CASSDLAGPYNEQFF
>TRBV5-1|TRBJ1-5|15
CASSLTGQGNQPQHF
>TRBV5-6|TRBJ1-2|11
CASSLSASYTF